These T cell receptor beta chains were read from a single sample in a study of T cell clonotyping in hematopoietic cell transplantation. Clones were sequenced by immunoSEQ multiplex PCR, and TCRdb holds only the in-frame ones, with some missing. In the table there are 8,000 or so clones, roughly 96% of which are singletons. The sequenced sample was PBMCs, obtained 30 days after allogeneic stem cell transplant. Every receptor here comes from a male patient between 35 and 55 years old who had an allogeneic stem cell transplant from a related donor, so the T cells may come from the graft donor. Some clones in this sample may be carry-over from other donors' samples. CDR3s include the opening cysteine and the closing phenylalanine or tryptophan. The D gene is left open where the match is weak. Part of the rows lack a size; the others show once, few, many or a class for expanded clones.

d_call	clone_size	v_call	j_call	cdr3_nt	cdr3_aa
.	.	TRBV20-1	TRBJ1-1	TGCAGGGGTTCTATGAACACTGAAGCTTTCTTT	CRGSMNTEAFF
TRBD2	.	TRBV7-8	TRBJ2-1	TGTGCCAGCAGCTCGCCCGAAGCGGGGCGGCCCGGGAATGAGCAGTTCTTC	CASSSPEAGRPGNEQFF
.	.	TRBV4-3	TRBJ1-2	TGCGCCAGCAGCCAAGAAGGACAGAGGGTTGACTATGGCTACACCTTC	CASSQEGQRVDYGYTF
TRBD1	.	TRBV4-1	TRBJ1-4	TGCGCCAGCAGCCAACCGACAGGGACTAATGAAAAACTGTTTTTT	CASSQPTGTNEKLFF
TRBD1	.	TRBV5-1	TRBJ2-7	TGCGCCAGCAGCTTGACCACCGGGACAGGAAACTACGAGCAGTACTTC	CASSLTTGTGNYEQYF
.	once	TRBV10-3	TRBJ2-6	TGTGCCACCCTCCTGGCCGGGGCCAACGTCCTGACTTTC	CATLLAGANVLTF
TRBD1	once	TRBV6-1	TRBJ1-2	TGTGCCAGCTACCCGGACAGGGGCTATGGCTACACCTTC	CASYPDRGYGYTF
TRBD1	.	TRBV6-5	TRBJ2-2	TGTGCCAGCAGGGGACAGATGAACACCGGGGAGCTGTTTTTT	CASRGQMNTGELFF
.	.	TRBV5-1	TRBJ1-1	TGCGCCAGCAGCTTGGAACCCACTGAAGCTTTCTTT	CASSLEPTEAFF
TRBD2	.	TRBV11-3	TRBJ2-7	TGTGCCAGCGGGCTAGCGGGAGGCCCTCGGGAGCAGTACTTC	CASGLAGGPREQYF
.	.	TRBV5-1	TRBJ1-2	TGCGCCAGCAGCACTCGCGGGAGAGCTAACTATGGCTACACCTTC	CASSTRGRANYGYTF
.	.	TRBV5-6	TRBJ2-6	TGTGCCAGCAGCTTGCTAGGGGCTGGGGCCAACGTCCTGACTTTC	CASSLLGAGANVLTF
TRBD1	once	TRBV6-6	TRBJ1-1	TGTGCCAGCAGTTACTCGCAGGGGGCAGGTACTGAAGCTTTCTTT	CASSYSQGAGTEAFF
TRBD1	.	TRBV30	TRBJ1-6	TGTGCCTGTGCGGGACAGGGGTTGGATTCACCCCTCCACTTT	CACAGQGLDSPLHF
TRBD1	.	TRBV19	TRBJ2-2	TGTGCCAGTAGCAACCCGTACAGGGGGCGGAGCGGGGAGCTGTTTTTT	CASSNPYRGRSGELFF
.	.	TRBV9	TRBJ1-1	TGTGCCAGCACCCCCTCGGGGACGTTGAACACTGAAGCTTTCTTT	CASTPSGTLNTEAFF
TRBD2	few	TRBV10-3	TRBJ2-7	TGTGCCATCAGTGAGGCTAGCGGGAGAGACGAGCAGTACTTC	CAISEASGRDEQYF
.	.	TRBV28	TRBJ1-1	TGTGCCAGCAGCGAAGGGGGCACTGAAGCTTTCTTT	CASSEGGTEAFF
.	.	TRBV7-2	TRBJ1-3	TGTGCCAGCAGCTCCGACAGTCTCTCTGGAAACACCATATATTTT	CASSSDSLSGNTIYF
TRBD1	.	TRBV25-1	TRBJ2-1	TGTGCCAGCAGTGAACGACAGGGACATTTCAATGAGCAGTTCTTC	CASSERQGHFNEQFF
.	.	TRBV30	TRBJ1-2	TGTGCCTGGAGTGTATACAGAATACGGTATGGCTACACCTTC	CAWSVYRIRYGYTF
.	once	TRBV7-2	TRBJ1-2	TGTGCCAGCACTCCCGGGACAACCAACTATGGCTACACCTTC	CASTPGTTNYGYTF
TRBD1	.	TRBV5-6	TRBJ1-2	TGTGCCAGCAGCTTGCGGGACAGGTATGGCTACACCTTC	CASSLRDRYGYTF
.	.	TRBV2	TRBJ1-5	TGTGCCAGCAGTACGGGGAGAGCAGGCAATCAGCCCCAGCATTTT	CASSTGRAGNQPQHF
.	.	TRBV7-8	TRBJ2-2	TGTGCCAGCAGCTTAGCGGCCGGGGAGCTGTTTTTT	CASSLAAGELFF
.	.	TRBV10-3	TRBJ2-6	TGTGCCATCAGCTCGGGACCCATCTCTGGGGCCAACGTCCTGACTTTC	CAISSGPISGANVLTF
.	.	TRBV5-1	TRBJ1-5	TGCGCCAGCAGCTTGGCAACGGGAAGCAATCAGCCCCAGCATTTT	CASSLATGSNQPQHF